Listed below are T cell receptor beta chains from one sample, sequenced in a study of blood T cells in healthy people across ages. TCRdb reanalysed the 5' RACE reads using MiXCR and keeps one entry per CDR3 protein. The sample yields around 1.5 million distinct CDR3 sequences, around 35% seen once. Sequencing was carried out using blood. The receptor source for this set is a woman aged 30 to 39 in good health. CDR3s leave out the opening cysteine and the closing phenylalanine or tryptophan. A D gene is named only where the DNA matches it firmly.

TRBJ1-2 TRBV28 TRBD1 AIGGDSPTNYGYT
TRBJ2-1 TRBV5-1 TRBD2 ASSRLATLTGNEQF
TRBJ2-5 TRBV20-1 . SAPTLFSQETQY
TRBJ2-5 TRBV4-1 . ASSQAGRAQETQY
TRBJ1-2 TRBV27 . ASSLRQVPDGYGYT
TRBJ1-1 TRBV5-1 TRBD1 ASSLGETGDGDTEAF
TRBJ2-3 TRBV27 TRBD2 ATGLAGGDTQY
TRBJ2-7 TRBV10-2 TRBD1 ASSVHPGTGGAYEQY
TRBJ2-6 TRBV6-2/TRBV6-3 . ASSYALSGANVLT
TRBJ1-4 TRBV3-1 . ASSQRGQKVEKLF
TRBJ2-4 TRBV7-2 . ASSLGWTKNIQY
TRBJ2-5 TRBV20-1 . SATHVSNEQY
TRBJ2-3 TRBV28 . ASSLDGDFLYTDTQY
TRBJ1-1 TRBV10-3 . AISVGHTEAF
TRBJ2-7 TRBV10-3 . AISEGFSSYEQY
TRBJ1-1 TRBV28 . ASSPPASAMNTEAF
TRBJ2-3 TRBV12-3/TRBV12-4 TRBD2 ASSFPPSGGEWDTQY
TRBJ1-2 TRBV12-3/TRBV12-4 . ASSLARGGLSGYT
TRBJ1-1 TRBV7-3 TRBD1 ASSLLAGGGTEAF
. TRBV21-1 . ASSTRTGAGTSGYEQY
TRBJ1-1 TRBV27 . ASSYSGRSNTEAF
TRBJ2-5 TRBV28 TRBD1 ASSLQTGGKY
TRBJ1-2 TRBV5-1 TRBD1 ASSTSAGTGAWYGYT
TRBJ2-4 TRBV27 . ASSFLNRESPGEQY
TRBJ1-2 TRBV13 . ASKSQGNYGYT
TRBJ2-1 TRBV4-2 TRBD2 ASSQDRSLAVNNEQF
TRBJ2-7 TRBV10-3 . AINTGSNEQY
TRBJ2-1 TRBV27 . TSSSLGLADYNEQF
TRBJ2-1 TRBV7-8 TRBD2 ASSLTSGRPPYNEQF
TRBJ1-2 TRBV20-1 . SAREFRGANHGYT
. TRBV7-3 TRBD2 ASSPRGDYEQY
TRBJ2-1 TRBV24-1 . ATSGDPGEQF